This T cell receptor (beta chain) was identified during a study of T cells after yellow fever vaccination. This clonotype came up many times. Antigen specificity is unknown. Findings and limits, study-wide: Weaker in magnitude, the secondary response showed a faster peak on day 5 versus 15. From the bulk population, abundant clonotypes could contaminate and appear within FACS-sorted repertoires. Most clones from primary vaccination resurfaced after the booster (about 95% CD4, 88% CD8). Among all clonotypes, a small share was observed in both CD4 and CD8 compartments.

The CDR3 is 15 amino acids. Germline CDR1 is SGHTA and CDR2 is FQGTGA. The junction had 3 bases not matched to a gene; V was cut back by 0 bases and J by 7 bases. MiXCR, run by TCRdb on the 5' RACE reads, gives a single entry per CDR3 protein. Seen here are over 130,000 distinct CDR3 sequences, 7.7% observed once, and the top ten hold 0.73%. The chain carries TRBV7-3 and TRBJ2-1; 10 nucleotides agree with TRBD2. Sequencing was performed on CD4+ T cells sorted from PBMCs, taken 5 days after the yellow fever booster vaccination. The sequence came from a man aged 30-40 years who received the YFV17D yellow fever vaccine. The CDR3 is CASSLTRTSGNEQFF. In DNA, the CDR3 is TGTGCCAGCAGCTTAACGAGGACTAGCGGTAATGAGCAGTTCTTC.